This T cell receptor (beta chain) was sequenced for a study of blood T cells in healthy people across ages. Only a few counts were recorded for this clonotype. The authors ran a second PCR of roughly 6 to 12 cycles using a sample-barcoded 5' primer and a J-beta primer mix. TCRdb ran MiXCR on the 5' RACE reads and lists one entry per CDR3 protein. The sample records 730,000 or so distinct CDR3 sequences, around 40% being singletons. Caucasian individuals from Russia who were healthy and aged about 6 to 100 acted as donors. The germline V gene encodes CDR1 MGHDK and CDR2 SYGVNS. This CDR3 has 15 residues. Trimming took 5 bases from V and 4 from J; bases not matched to a gene: 5.

The V call is TRBV25-1, the J call TRBJ1-3; 10 bases line up with TRBD1. This TCR was recovered from a woman aged 60-75 years in good health. Sequencing was carried out using blood. CDR3: CASSYGTGEGNTIYF. CDR3 bases: TGTGCCAGCAGTTACGGGACAGGGGAAGGAAACACCATATATTTT.